Presented here are 13 T cell receptor beta chains from one specimen sequenced in a study of T cells expressing NK-cell markers. With the 5' RACE reads reprocessed, TCRdb shows one record per CDR3 protein and no DNA. Its table lists fewer than 400,000 distinct CDR3 sequences. The material sequenced was blood T cells: a sorted CD56 or NKG2C T cell subset, CD4+ or CD8+ T cells, or bulk PBMC T cells (not recorded which). Every receptor here comes from a man between 18 and 69 years old in good health.

The chain links TRBV6-5 to TRBJ2-1; TCRdb's D call of TRBD1 is untestable without DNA. The CDR3 contains 12 residues. Germline CDR1 reads MNHEY; CDR2 reads SVGAGI. The chain's CDR3 is CASSKRGDEQFF.

The chain employs TRBV6-6 and TRBJ1-5. The CDR3 spans 13 residues. From germline, CDR1 is MNHNY and CDR2 SVGAGI (reference sequence). The CDR3 sequence is CASSYSVDQPQHF.

V is TRBV20-1 and J is TRBJ2-7; TCRdb's D call of TRBD2 is untestable without DNA. CDR3 length: 14 amino acids. Germline V CDR1 and CDR2: DFQATT, SNEGSKA (reference sequence). CDR3 region: CSASGPRTTYEQYF.

The chain links TRBV28 to TRBJ2-5; the D call from TCRdb, TRBD1, cannot be confirmed without DNA. Germline CDR1 MDHEN, CDR2 SYDVKM. CDR3 length: 16 amino acids. The CDR3: CASSWERGAGRGAQYF.

The rearrangement links TRBV7-2 to TRBJ2-4; TCRdb designates TRBD2, a call that cannot be tested without DNA. Germline V CDR1 and CDR2: SGHTA, FQGNSA. This CDR3 comprises 14 residues. CDR3 loop: CASSPSGIENIQYF.

This chain connects TRBV5-1 to TRBJ2-2; the D gene TCRdb calls, TRBD1, cannot be checked with no DNA. The CDR3 spans 16 residues. Germline assignment: CDR1 SGHRS and CDR2 YFSETQ. Here the CDR3 reads CASSEDAGPGTGELFF.

The rearrangement links TRBV12-3 or TRBV12-4 to TRBJ1-2; lacking DNA, the TRBD1 call made by TCRdb goes unchecked. This CDR3 has 17 amino acids. CDR3 sequence: CASSLVRGDLANYGYTF.

This chain links TRBV7-9 with TRBJ1-1. CDR3 length: 16 amino acids. CDR1 is SEHNR and CDR2 is FQNEAQ in the germline V gene (reference sequence). The CDR3 sequence: CASSFLPAGQNTEAFF.

The genes are TRBV9 and TRBJ2-5; TCRdb picks TRBD2, but there is no DNA to check that call. Germline CDR1 is SGDLS and CDR2 is YYNGEE. The CDR3 spans 15 residues. This CDR3 reads CASSSASGGQETQYF.

This chain links TRBV7-3 with TRBJ2-1; TCRdb outputs TRBD2, but without DNA this stays unchecked. Looked up from germline, CDR1 is SGHTA and CDR2 is FQGTGA. This CDR3 is 15 amino acids long. The CDR3 sequence is CASSLEGRDYNEQFF.

V usage is TRBV9 and J usage is TRBJ1-6. The CDR3 covers 14 residues. Germline V CDR1 and CDR2: SGDLS, YYNGEE. CDR3 protein: CASSVGGGNSPLHF. The variable domain in full, with the rest retrieved from reference TRBV9 and TRBJ1-6, is DSGVTQTPKHLITATGQRVTLRCSPRSGDLSVYWYQQSLDQGLQFLIQYYNGEERAKGNILERFSAQQFPDLHSELNLSSLELGDSALYFCASSVGGGNSPLHFGNGTRLTVT.

This CDR3 is CASSASLGGGRDNEQFF. V usage is TRBV6-1 and J usage is TRBJ2-1; the D gene TCRdb calls, TRBD1, cannot be checked with no DNA. Germline loops: CDR1 MNHNS, CDR2 SASEGT. The CDR3 is 17 residues long.

The rearrangement links TRBV12-3 or TRBV12-4 to TRBJ2-2. The CDR3 contains 16 residues. The CDR3 sequence: CASSFRGSANTGELFF.